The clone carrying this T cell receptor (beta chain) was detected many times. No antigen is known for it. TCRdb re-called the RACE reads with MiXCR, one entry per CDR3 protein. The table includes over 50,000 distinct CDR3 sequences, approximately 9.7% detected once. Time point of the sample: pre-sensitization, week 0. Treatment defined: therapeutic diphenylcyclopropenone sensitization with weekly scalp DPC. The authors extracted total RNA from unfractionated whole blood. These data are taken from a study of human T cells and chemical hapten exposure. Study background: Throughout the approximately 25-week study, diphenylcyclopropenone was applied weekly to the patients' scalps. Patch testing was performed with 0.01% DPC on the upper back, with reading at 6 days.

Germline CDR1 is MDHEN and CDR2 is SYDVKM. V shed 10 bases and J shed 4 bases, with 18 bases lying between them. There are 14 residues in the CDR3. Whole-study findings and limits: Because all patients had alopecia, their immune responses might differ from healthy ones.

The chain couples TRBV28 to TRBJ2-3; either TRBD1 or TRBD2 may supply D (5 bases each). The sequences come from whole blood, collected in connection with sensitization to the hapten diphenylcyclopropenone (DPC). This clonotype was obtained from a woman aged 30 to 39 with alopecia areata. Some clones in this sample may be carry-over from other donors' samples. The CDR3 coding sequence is TGTGCCACTCACCGGGACCTTCGGGCAGATACGCAGTATTTT. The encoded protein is CATHRDLRADTQYF. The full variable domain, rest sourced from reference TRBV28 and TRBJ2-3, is DVKVTQSSRYLVKRTGEKVFLECVQDMDHENMFWYRQDPGLGLRLIYFSYDVKMKEKGDIPEGYSVSREKKERFSLILESASTNQTSMYLCATHRDLRADTQYFGPGTRLTVL.